This T cell receptor (beta chain) is from a study of cytomegalovirus exposure and HLA in healthy donors. It was with 60 Vbeta and 13 Jbeta primers that the PCR ran. Method: immunoSEQ multiplex PCR; TCRdb's copy keeps in-frame clones and lacks some. Among 80,000 to 100,000 clones listed, 55% to 75% were seen once. Study-wide findings and caveats: Some segments of the V type, notably TRBV6-2 and TRBV6-3, were excluded as indistinguishable. TCR beta V- and J-gene trimming, according to a later analysis, was linked to a missense DCLRE1C variant. Data from an earlier analysis indicated that most TCR beta V segments were productive either about 87% or about 30% of the time. Compared with the roughly 700-donor mean, an Asian-associated ancestry cluster reportedly had fewer N-insertions, according to a later analysis.

On this clone itself: Antigen unknown.

The length of the CDR3 is 13 residues. The germline V gene has CDR1 SQVTM and CDR2 ANQGSEA. The chain couples TRBV29-1 to TRBJ2-5; D ambiguous. With the DNA end fitting TRBJ2-7 better, the J assignment may be wrong. The receptor comes from a man over 45 in good health and CMV-seronegative. Sequencing was done on a sample of PBMCs. Here the CDR3 DNA reads TGCAGCGTTATGGCCGGTAGCTCCTACGAGCAGTACTTC. Protein product: CSVMAGSSYEQYF.